The rows below give T cell receptor beta chains drawn from one sample of a study of blood T cell repertoires in COVID-19. Sequenced by immunoSEQ multiplex PCR; TCRdb stores in-frame clones only, minus some. There are some 170,000 clones in the sample; approximately 80% occur only once, and roughly 15% lies in the top ten. Sequencing used PBMCs or T cells enriched from blood (not recorded which). The receptor set was obtained from a man in his fifties who had recovered from COVID-19. Both conserved end residues are part of each CDR3. Fields, in order: V gene, J gene, CDR3 protein.

TRBV5-1	TRBJ2-3	CASNPDRGPRDTQYF
TRBV14	TRBJ2-1	CASNKGLAGGGYNEQFF
TRBV4-1	TRBJ2-3	CASSQDRGDTQYF
TRBV5-1	TRBJ1-1	CASSLDAHWAVF
TRBV15	TRBJ1-4	CATSRGNARANEKLFF
TRBV20-1	TRBJ1-1	CSASPPPGAGDTEAFF
TRBV7-9	TRBJ1-1	CASSLRAGPNTEAFF
TRBV19	TRBJ1-2	CASSDNQGAMNYGYTF
TRBV6-5	TRBJ1-6	CASSYSGRVNNSPLHF
TRBV5-4	TRBJ1-6	CASSLDVASNSPLHF
TRBV18	TRBJ2-1	CASSPRGLAGAYNEQFF
TRBV7-8	TRBJ2-7	CASSLVEGGGRYEQYF
TRBV12-3/TRBV12-4	TRBJ1-6	CASSSLSSPLHF
TRBV5-1	TRBJ2-7	CASSSTGQGTLEQYF
TRBV18	TRBJ2-1	CASSTGGSHNEQFF
TRBV7-2	TRBJ2-1	CASSLAASGGASYNEQFF
TRBV4-1	TRBJ1-1	CASSHDNSGHNTEAFF
TRBV6-5	TRBJ1-2	CASSRAGQGHYGYTF
TRBV4-1	TRBJ1-2	CASSQGQSTYTF
TRBV7-3	TRBJ1-4	CASSQTGTTNEKLFF
TRBV6-5	TRBJ1-2	CASSGRHPSNYGYTF
TRBV7-3	TRBJ1-1	CASSLTAGQDTEAFF
TRBV5-4	TRBJ1-5	CASSYQGANQPQHF
TRBV5-1	TRBJ2-1	CASSAPGLAGGMNEQFF
TRBV5-1	TRBJ2-2	CASSLVQGNTGELFF
TRBV19	TRBJ2-7	CARTTTGQLVFYEQYF
TRBV2	TRBJ2-2	CASTEGGGELFF
TRBV5-8	TRBJ1-2	CASNPGQGASNYGYTF
TRBV5-1	TRBJ2-3	CASSPQSTASTDTQYF
TRBV7-9	TRBJ2-7	CASSSYQGHEQYF
TRBV5-1	TRBJ2-1	CASSTDRYYNEQFF
TRBV29-1	TRBJ1-1	CSVWDRVPTEAFF
TRBV7-2	TRBJ1-3	CASSGQNGNTIYF
TRBV2	TRBJ1-5	CASSRESNQPQHF
TRBV3-1/TRBV3-2	TRBJ2-7	CASSQASGETYEQYF
TRBV6-5	TRBJ2-3	CASSYEGQGAYTQYF
TRBV5-1	TRBJ1-6	CASSGTGDSPLHF
TRBV5-1	TRBJ1-6	CASSWTGESPLHF
TRBV11-3	TRBJ2-3	CASSSWDRGKTDTQYF
TRBV4-1	TRBJ1-1	CASSQGGLGTGRTEAFF